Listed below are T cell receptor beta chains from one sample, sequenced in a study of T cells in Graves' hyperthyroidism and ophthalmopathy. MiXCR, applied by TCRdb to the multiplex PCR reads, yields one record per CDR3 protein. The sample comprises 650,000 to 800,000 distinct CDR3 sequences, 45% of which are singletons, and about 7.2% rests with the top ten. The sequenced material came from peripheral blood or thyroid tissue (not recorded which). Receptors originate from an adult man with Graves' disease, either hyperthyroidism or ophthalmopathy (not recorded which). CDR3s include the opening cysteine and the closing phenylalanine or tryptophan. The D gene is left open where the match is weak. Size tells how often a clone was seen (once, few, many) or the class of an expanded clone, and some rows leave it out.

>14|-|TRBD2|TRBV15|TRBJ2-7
CATSRVRGSYEQYF
TGTGCCACCAGCAGAGTGCGGGGGTCCTACGAGCAGTACTTC
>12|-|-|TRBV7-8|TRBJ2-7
CASSLARGKIHF
TGTGCCAGCAGCTTAGCTCGCGGGAAGATACACTTC
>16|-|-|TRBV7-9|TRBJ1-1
CASSVGPDRRNTEAFF
TGTGCCAGCAGCGTAGGCCCGGACAGAAGGAACACTGAAGCTTTCTTT
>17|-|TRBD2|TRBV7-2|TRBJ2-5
CASSLGPGGPTEETQYF
TGTGCCAGCAGCTTAGGTCCGGGAGGACCAACGGAAGAGACCCAGTACTTC
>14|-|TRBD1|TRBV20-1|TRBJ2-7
CSAREDRGDYEQYF
TGCAGTGCTAGAGAGGACAGGGGCGACTACGAGCAGTACTTC
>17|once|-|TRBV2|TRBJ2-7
CASSEAPAVGSSYEQYF
TGTGCCAGCAGTGAAGCCCCGGCCGTTGGCAGCTCCTACGAGCAGTACTTC
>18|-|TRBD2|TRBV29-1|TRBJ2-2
CSVRLTVTSGRMSGELFF
TGCAGCGTTCGGTTGACAGTAACTAGCGGGAGGATGTCCGGGGAGCTGTTTTTT
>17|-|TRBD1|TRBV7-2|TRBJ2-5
CASSFYGTGGPQETQYF
TGTGCCAGCAGCTTCTACGGGACAGGGGGCCCCCAAGAGACCCAGTACTTC
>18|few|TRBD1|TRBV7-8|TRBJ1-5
CASSHTGQGRYSNQPQHF
TGTGCCAGCAGCCATACGGGACAGGGCAGATATAGCAATCAGCCCCAGCATTTT
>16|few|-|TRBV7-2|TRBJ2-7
CASSLASQKSSYEQYF
TGTGCCAGCAGCTTGGCTTCGCAAAAGAGCTCCTACGAGCAGTACTTC
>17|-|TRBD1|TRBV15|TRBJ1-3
CATSRDRSGGYGNTIYF
TGTGCCACCAGCAGAGATCGCTCAGGGGGCTATGGAAACACCATATATTTT
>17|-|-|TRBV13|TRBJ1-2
CASSSHRDTDPSNGYTF
TGTGCCAGCAGCTCCCACCGGGACACCGATCCATCGAATGGCTACACCTTC
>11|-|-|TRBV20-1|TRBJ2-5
CSDREGETQYF
TGCAGTGATCGGGAAGGAGAGACCCAGTACTTC
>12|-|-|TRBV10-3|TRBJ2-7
CAISDWGVEQYF
TGTGCCATCAGTGATTGGGGGGTCGAGCAGTACTTC
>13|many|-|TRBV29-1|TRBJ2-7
CSVRLDAFGEQYF
TGCAGCGTCCGACTCGACGCGTTTGGCGAGCAGTACTTC
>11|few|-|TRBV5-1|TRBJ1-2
CASSGGGGYTF
TGCGCCAGCAGCGGTGGCGGGGGCTACACCTTC
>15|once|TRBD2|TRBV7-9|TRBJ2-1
CASSSVAGSPNEQFF
TGTGCCAGCAGCTCTGTAGCGGGGTCGCCCAATGAGCAGTTCTTC
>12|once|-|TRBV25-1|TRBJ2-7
CASKSNSYEQYF
TGTGCCAGCAAGTCTAACTCCTACGAGCAGTACTTC
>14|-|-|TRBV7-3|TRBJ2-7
CASSEARGSYEQYF
TGTGCCAGCAGTGAAGCTCGGGGCTCCTACGAGCAGTACTTC
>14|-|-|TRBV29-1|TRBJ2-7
CSVAGGAEGTAQYF
TGCAGCGTGGCAGGGGGGGCGGAGGGCACCGCGCAGTACTTC
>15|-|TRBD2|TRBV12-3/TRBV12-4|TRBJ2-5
CASSKTSGGSETQYF
TGTGCCAGCAGTAAGACTAGCGGGGGGTCTGAGACCCAGTACTTC
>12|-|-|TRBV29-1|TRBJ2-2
CSVVIGSGELFF
TGCAGCGTTGTAATAGGTAGCGGGGAGCTGTTTTTT
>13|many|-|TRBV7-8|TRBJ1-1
CASSLGAGQRAFF
TGTGCCAGCAGCTTAGGGGCTGGACAGCGAGCTTTCTTT
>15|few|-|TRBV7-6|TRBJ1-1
CASSWRVGGNAEAFF
TGTGCCAGCAGCTGGAGGGTTGGCGGGAACGCTGAAGCTTTCTTT
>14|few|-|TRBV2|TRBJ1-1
CASSQSSMNTEAFF
TGTGCCAGCAGCCAAAGTTCAATGAACACTGAAGCTTTCTTT
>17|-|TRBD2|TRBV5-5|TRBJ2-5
CASSSGLAGGLVETQYF
TGTGCCAGCAGCTCGGGACTAGCGGGGGGGCTAGTAGAGACCCAGTACTTC
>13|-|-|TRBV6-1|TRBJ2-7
CASSENTDYEQYF
TGTGCCAGCAGTGAAAACACAGACTACGAGCAGTACTTC
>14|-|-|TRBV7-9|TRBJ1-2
CASSLFGGDYGYTF
TGTGCCAGCAGCTTATTCGGGGGCGACTATGGCTACACCTTC
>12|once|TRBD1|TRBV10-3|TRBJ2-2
CAIGQGAGELFF
TGTGCCATCGGACAGGGGGCCGGGGAGCTGTTTTTT
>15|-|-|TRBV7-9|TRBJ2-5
CASSTAAGAWETQYF
TGTGCCAGCAGCACCGCCGCGGGGGCCTGGGAGACCCAGTACTTC
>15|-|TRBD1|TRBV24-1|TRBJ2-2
CATRAGQANTGELFF
TGTGCCACCAGGGCGGGACAGGCGAACACCGGGGAGCTGTTTTTT
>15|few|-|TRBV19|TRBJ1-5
CASSIEEGSNQPQHF
TGTGCCAGTAGTATAGAAGAAGGTTCGAATCAGCCCCAGCATTTT
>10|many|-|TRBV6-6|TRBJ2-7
CASMGYEQYF
TGTGCCAGCATGGGCTACGAGCAGTACTTC
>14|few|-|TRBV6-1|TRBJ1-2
CASSLGPRNYGYTF
TGTGCCAGCAGTCTCGGGCCCCGGAACTATGGCTACACCTTC
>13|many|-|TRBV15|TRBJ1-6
CATSRDGRDPLHF
TGTGCCACCAGCAGAGATGGCCGGGACCCCCTCCACTTT
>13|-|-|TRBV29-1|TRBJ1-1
CSVDDRQNTEAFF
TGCAGCGTTGATGACAGACAGAACACTGAAGCTTTCTTT
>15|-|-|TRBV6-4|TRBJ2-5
CASSDPGQGGETQYF
TGTGCCAGCAGTGACCCCGGACAGGGAGGGGAGACCCAGTACTTC
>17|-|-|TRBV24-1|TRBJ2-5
CATSDSTDGATQETQYF
TGTGCCACCAGTGATTCTACGGACGGAGCGACCCAAGAGACCCAGTACTTC
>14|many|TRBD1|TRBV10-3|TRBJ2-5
CAIRQGTQDETQYF
TGTGCCATCCGACAGGGGACGCAGGATGAGACCCAGTACTTC
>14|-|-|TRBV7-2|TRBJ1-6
CASIAGTANSPLHF
TGTGCCAGCATTGCCGGGACCGCTAATTCACCCCTCCACTTT
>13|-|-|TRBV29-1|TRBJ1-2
CSLGQLANYGYTF
TGCAGCTTAGGACAGTTGGCTAACTATGGCTACACCTTC
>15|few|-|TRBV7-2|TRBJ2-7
CASSFSSSRSYEQYF
TGTGCCAGCAGCTTCAGTAGCAGCCGGTCCTACGAGCAGTACTTC